Listed below are T cell receptor beta chains from one sample, sequenced in a study of blood T cells in healthy people across ages. A single record per CDR3 protein comes from TCRdb applying MiXCR to the 5' RACE reads. In the table there are some 1,500,000 distinct CDR3 sequences, roughly 43% of which are singletons. Material: blood. These receptors all stem from a woman between 18 and 29 years old in good health. CDR3s include the opening cysteine and the closing phenylalanine or tryptophan. D genes are given only for firm matches. Only some rows state a clone size, as once, few, many or a class for expanded clones.

clone_size: few
j_call: TRBJ2-5
v_call: TRBV7-2
d_call: TRBD1
cdr3_aa: CASRMDRAQETQYF
cdr3_nt: TGTGCCAGCAGGATGGACAGGGCCCAAGAGACCCAGTACTTC

clone_size: .
j_call: TRBJ1-2
v_call: TRBV7-2
d_call: .
cdr3_aa: CASSSGPNNNYGYTF
cdr3_nt: TGTGCCAGCAGCTCGGGACCGAATAATAACTATGGCTACACCTTC

clone_size: .
j_call: TRBJ2-7
v_call: TRBV13
d_call: TRBD2
cdr3_aa: CASSPGLDYYNEQYF
cdr3_nt: TGTGCCAGCAGCCCGGGACTAGATTACTACAATGAGCAGTACTTC

clone_size: .
j_call: TRBJ1-1
v_call: TRBV20-1
d_call: .
cdr3_aa: CSAPNWGQGRMNTEAFF
cdr3_nt: TGCAGTGCCCCAAACTGGGGTCAGGGGCGGATGAACACTGAAGCTTTCTTT

clone_size: .
j_call: TRBJ2-1
v_call: TRBV10-3
d_call: .
cdr3_aa: CATSSRKAYNEQFF
cdr3_nt: TGTGCCACTTCTAGCAGGAAAGCCTACAATGAGCAGTTCTTC

clone_size: .
j_call: TRBJ2-7
v_call: TRBV5-1
d_call: .
cdr3_aa: CASSLGATDSYEQYF
cdr3_nt: TGCGCCAGCAGCTTGGGGGCAACGGATTCCTACGAGCAGTACTTC

clone_size: few
j_call: TRBJ1-2
v_call: TRBV6-5
d_call: .
cdr3_aa: CASSYSNRAYGYTF
cdr3_nt: TGTGCCAGCAGTTACTCGAACAGGGCGTATGGCTACACCTTC

clone_size: .
j_call: TRBJ1-1
v_call: TRBV29-1
d_call: .
cdr3_aa: CSVPWGSEAFF
cdr3_nt: TGCAGCGTACCTTGGGGATCTGAAGCTTTCTTT

clone_size: .
j_call: TRBJ2-5
v_call: TRBV20-1
d_call: .
cdr3_aa: CSARDRRGVETQYF
cdr3_nt: TGCAGTGCTAGAGATCGCAGGGGGGTGGAGACCCAGTACTTC

clone_size: .
j_call: TRBJ1-6
v_call: TRBV25-1
d_call: .
cdr3_aa: CASSEAWDSPLHF
cdr3_nt: TGTGCCAGCAGTGAAGCATGGGATTCACCCCTCCACTTT

clone_size: .
j_call: TRBJ1-2
v_call: TRBV13
d_call: .
cdr3_aa: CASSAIDRPYGYTF
cdr3_nt: TGTGCCAGCAGCGCTATTGACAGGCCCTATGGCTACACCTTC

clone_size: .
j_call: TRBJ2-5
v_call: TRBV4-1
d_call: .
cdr3_aa: CASSNRDSQETQYF
cdr3_nt: TGCGCCAGCAGCAACCGGGACTCCCAAGAGACCCAGTACTTC

clone_size: .
j_call: TRBJ2-1
v_call: TRBV20-1
d_call: TRBD2
cdr3_aa: CSARVTSGSTYNEQFF
cdr3_nt: TGCAGTGCTAGAGTGACTAGCGGGAGTACCTACAATGAGCAGTTCTTC

clone_size: many
j_call: TRBJ1-5
v_call: TRBV14
d_call: .
cdr3_aa: CASSQYSNQPQHF
cdr3_nt: TGTGCCAGCAGCCAGTATAGCAATCAGCCCCAGCATTTT

clone_size: .
j_call: TRBJ1-1
v_call: TRBV4-3
d_call: TRBD1
cdr3_aa: CASSQELTRDRPNTEAFF
cdr3_nt: TGCGCCAGCAGCCAAGAGCTTACCCGGGACAGACCGAACACTGAAGCTTTCTTT

clone_size: .
j_call: TRBJ2-7
v_call: TRBV7-9
d_call: .
cdr3_aa: CASSPGGATYEQYF
cdr3_nt: TGTGCCAGCAGCCCCGGTGGGGCCACCTACGAGCAGTACTTC

clone_size: .
j_call: TRBJ2-7
v_call: TRBV12-3/TRBV12-4
d_call: .
cdr3_aa: CASSQGRVDEQYF
cdr3_nt: TGTGCCAGCAGCCAAGGGCGTGTGGACGAGCAGTACTTC

clone_size: few
j_call: TRBJ2-1
v_call: TRBV20-1
d_call: .
cdr3_aa: CSASTSLPYNEQFF
cdr3_nt: TGCAGTGCAAGTACTAGTCTTCCCTACAATGAGCAGTTCTTC

clone_size: few
j_call: TRBJ2-1
v_call: TRBV20-1
d_call: TRBD2
cdr3_aa: CSATTLADSYNEQFF
cdr3_nt: TGCAGTGCAACCACCCTAGCGGACTCATACAATGAGCAGTTCTTC

clone_size: .
j_call: TRBJ2-3
v_call: TRBV6-1
d_call: .
cdr3_aa: CASSDEGHLSTDTQYF
cdr3_nt: TGTGCCAGCAGTGACGAGGGCCATCTGTCTACAGATACGCAGTATTTT

clone_size: .
j_call: TRBJ2-5
v_call: TRBV6-2/TRBV6-3
d_call: TRBD2
cdr3_aa: CASSSPASGVHNEQYF
cdr3_nt: TGTGCCAGCAGTTCACCCGCTAGCGGGGTACACAATGAGCAGTACTTC

clone_size: many
j_call: TRBJ1-4
v_call: TRBV18
d_call: .
cdr3_aa: CASSPQGNEKLFF
cdr3_nt: TGTGCCAGCTCACCGCAGGGAAATGAAAAACTGTTTTTT

clone_size: .
j_call: TRBJ2-3
v_call: TRBV20-1
d_call: .
cdr3_aa: CSARDIEDTQYF
cdr3_nt: TGCAGTGCGAGAGACATCGAGGATACGCAGTATTTT

clone_size: .
j_call: TRBJ2-5
v_call: TRBV20-1
d_call: .
cdr3_aa: CSARDTGLQETQYF
cdr3_nt: TGCAGTGCTAGAGACACGGGGTTACAAGAGACCCAGTACTTC

clone_size: .
j_call: TRBJ2-1
v_call: TRBV6-2/TRBV6-3
d_call: TRBD2
cdr3_aa: CASRGLVGARYNEQFF
cdr3_nt: TGTGCCAGCAGAGGACTAGTGGGAGCACGTTACAATGAGCAGTTCTTC

clone_size: .
j_call: TRBJ1-1
v_call: TRBV7-2
d_call: .
cdr3_aa: CASSLAAGSVVRPFF
cdr3_nt: TGTGCCAGCAGTTTAGCCGCGGGCTCGGTAGTGAGGCCTTTCTTT

clone_size: few
j_call: TRBJ2-1
v_call: TRBV12-3/TRBV12-4
d_call: TRBD2
cdr3_aa: CASRRTSDYNEQFF
cdr3_nt: TGTGCCAGCAGACGGACTAGCGACTACAATGAGCAGTTCTTC

clone_size: .
j_call: TRBJ2-7
v_call: TRBV4-3
d_call: TRBD1
cdr3_aa: CASSQDGQGEDNEQYF
cdr3_nt: TGCGCCAGCAGCCAAGACGGACAGGGTGAGGACAATGAGCAGTACTTC

clone_size: .
j_call: TRBJ2-7
v_call: TRBV13
d_call: .
cdr3_aa: CASSILLDRNSYEQYF
cdr3_nt: TGTGCCAGCAGCATCCTACTGGACAGAAACTCCTACGAGCAGTACTTC

clone_size: .
j_call: TRBJ2-3
v_call: TRBV12-3/TRBV12-4
d_call: TRBD2
cdr3_aa: CASSSVQAGAPTDTQYF
cdr3_nt: TGTGCCAGCAGTTCTGTCCAAGCGGGGGCCCCCACAGATACGCAGTATTTT

clone_size: .
j_call: TRBJ2-3
v_call: TRBV5-1
d_call: TRBD2
cdr3_aa: CASSLARGGTTGTQYF
cdr3_nt: TGCGCCAGCAGCTTGGCTCGCGGGGGGACCACAGGTACGCAGTATTTT

clone_size: .
j_call: TRBJ2-1
v_call: TRBV5-1
d_call: TRBD1
cdr3_aa: CASSSRGGPNTKSYNEQFF
cdr3_nt: TGCGCCAGCAGCTCCCGAGGGGGCCCCAACACTAAATCCTACAATGAGCAGTTCTTC

clone_size: .
j_call: TRBJ2-7
v_call: TRBV7-8
d_call: .
cdr3_aa: CASSLVGSTYNEQYF
cdr3_nt: TGTGCCAGCAGCTTAGTCGGCAGTACCTACAATGAGCAGTACTTC

clone_size: .
j_call: TRBJ2-3
v_call: TRBV5-1
d_call: .
cdr3_aa: CVSSLQAFRTDTQCF
cdr3_nt: TGCGTCAGCAGCTTGCAGGCTTTCCGCACAGATACGCAGTGTTTT

clone_size: few
j_call: TRBJ2-7
v_call: TRBV2
d_call: .
cdr3_aa: CAISRAAGSYEQYF
cdr3_nt: TGTGCCATCTCCCGGGCGGCGGGCTCCTACGAGCAGTACTTC

clone_size: few
j_call: TRBJ2-1
v_call: TRBV20-1
d_call: .
cdr3_aa: CSAPEQIYNEQFF
cdr3_nt: TGCAGTGCTCCCGAACAAATCTACAATGAGCAGTTCTTC

clone_size: few
j_call: TRBJ1-1
v_call: TRBV4-1
d_call: .
cdr3_aa: CASSQDQGWVGAFF
cdr3_nt: TGCGCCAGCAGCCAAGATCAGGGATGGGTGGGAGCTTTCTTT

clone_size: few
j_call: TRBJ2-5
v_call: TRBV5-6
d_call: .
cdr3_aa: CASSPGMGTLEETQYF
cdr3_nt: TGTGCCAGCAGCCCGGGGATGGGAACACTGGAAGAGACCCAGTACTTC

clone_size: few
j_call: TRBJ1-2
v_call: TRBV20-1
d_call: .
cdr3_aa: CSATKGFNYGYTF
cdr3_nt: TGCAGTGCTACCAAGGGATTTAACTATGGCTACACCTTC

clone_size: .
j_call: TRBJ2-3
v_call: TRBV24-1
d_call: .
cdr3_aa: CATSVTDTQYF
cdr3_nt: TGTGCCACCAGTGTTACAGATACGCAGTATTTT

clone_size: .
j_call: TRBJ2-5
v_call: TRBV4-1
d_call: .
cdr3_aa: CASSQALVAGETQYF
cdr3_nt: TGCGCCAGCAGCCAAGCCCTAGTAGCCGGAGAGACCCAGTACTTC

clone_size: .
j_call: TRBJ1-3
v_call: TRBV7-2
d_call: TRBD1
cdr3_aa: CAGSLGQGGRGNTIYF
cdr3_nt: TGTGCCGGCAGCTTAGGACAGGGGGGACGAGGAAACACCATATATTTT

clone_size: many
j_call: TRBJ2-5
v_call: TRBV12-3/TRBV12-4
d_call: .
cdr3_aa: CASSLWGAQETQYF
cdr3_nt: TGTGCCAGCAGTTTATGGGGGGCCCAAGAGACCCAGTACTTC

clone_size: .
j_call: TRBJ2-3
v_call: TRBV11-2
d_call: TRBD2
cdr3_aa: CASSLDIGLAGGTDTQYF
cdr3_nt: TGTGCCAGCAGCTTAGATATTGGGCTAGCGGGGGGCACAGATACGCAGTATTTT

clone_size: .
j_call: TRBJ1-1
v_call: TRBV7-6
d_call: .
cdr3_aa: CASSLARTETGNTEAFF
cdr3_nt: TGTGCCAGCAGCTTAGCGCGGACAGAAACCGGGAACACTGAAGCTTTCTTT

clone_size: .
j_call: TRBJ2-6
v_call: TRBV6-1
d_call: .
cdr3_aa: CASPPAAQTGGSGANVLTF
cdr3_nt: TGTGCCAGCCCTCCGGCGGCTCAAACTGGGGGCTCTGGGGCCAACGTCCTGACTTTC

clone_size: few
j_call: TRBJ2-1
v_call: TRBV4-1
d_call: .
cdr3_aa: CASSQVRDFRSYNEQFF
cdr3_nt: TGCGCCAGCAGCCAAGTAAGGGACTTTCGCTCCTACAATGAGCAGTTCTTC

clone_size: .
j_call: TRBJ2-7
v_call: TRBV7-6
d_call: TRBD2
cdr3_aa: CASSLESSGTYEQYF
cdr3_nt: TGTGCCAGCAGCTTAGAGTCTAGCGGGACGTACGAGCAGTACTTC

clone_size: once
j_call: TRBJ1-3
v_call: TRBV6-5
d_call: TRBD1
cdr3_aa: CASRPRTGPGNTIYF
cdr3_nt: TGTGCCAGCAGACCCCGGACAGGGCCTGGAAACACCATATATTTT